These 23 T cell receptor beta chains share one sample of origin, sequenced in a study of T cells in Graves' hyperthyroidism and ophthalmopathy (dated by TCRdb to between 2017 and 2020). The library relied on multiplex PCR. Data came from an Illumina HiSeq 2000. TCR beta CDR3 regions were amplified from RNA transcripts. For the first round of RT-PCR on the TCR CDR3, the HTBI primer set was used together with the Qiagen OneStep RT-PCR kit. TCRdb reanalyzed the raw reads on its own, using fastp at Q25 for trimming and MiXCR for clone calling, and kept in-frame beta chains. Entries are consolidated by CDR3 protein sequence, retaining the most common genes and DNA. This sample has about 420,000 distinct CDR3 sequences in its table, and 15% to 18% of those were observed once. The top ten clones comprise about 14% of the sample. The specimen was blood. These TCRs come from a young woman with Graves' hyperthyroidism.

This clonotype appeared a few times. The chain couples TRBV3-1 to TRBJ2-1, with TRBD2 matching over 10 bases. CDR1 and CDR2 (germline): LGHDT, YNNKEL (reference sequence). V was clipped by 2 bases and J by 6 bases; unmatched bases: 4. The CDR3 is 15 amino acids. The CDR3 loop reads CASSQKAGGPNEQFF. DNA of the CDR3: TGTGCCAGCAGCCAAAAAGCGGGAGGGCCCAATGAGCAGTTCTTC.

This clonotype has ten or more counts. This chain uses TRBV3-1 with TRBJ1-2; no reliable D call. Trimming removed 0 bases at V and 8 bases at J, with 13 bases between. Germline assignment: CDR1 LGHDT and CDR2 YNNKEL (reference sequence). The CDR3 is 14 amino acids. CDR3 sequence: CASSQDWRVGGYTF. The CDR3 DNA reads TGTGCCAGCAGCCAAGATTGGCGGGTAGGGGGCTACACCTTC.

This clonotype was found many times. V and J are TRBV20-1 and TRBJ2-2, with D maybe TRBD1 (5 bases). The ends were cut back, 6 bases at V and 6 bases at J, with 8 bases in the middle. The CDR3 has 11 residues. Looked up from germline, CDR1 is DFQATT and CDR2 is SNEGSKA (reference sequence). The CDR3 reads CSARGPGELFF. The CDR3 DNA reads TGCAGTGCAAGGGGCCCCGGGGAGCTGTTTTTT.

With regard to this clonotype: This may be a read error, as it is one base from a much larger clone. V usage is TRBV6-2 or TRBV6-3 and J usage is TRBJ1-2; D is ambiguous. Per the germline V gene, CDR1 is MNHEY and CDR2 is SVGEGT. The CDR3 runs to 14 residues. The CDR3 region is CASNYSDLAGGYTF. In DNA, the CDR3 is TGTGCCAGCAATTACTCAGATCTGGCCGGTGGCTACACCTTC.

This clonotype occurred a few times. The genes are TRBV24-1 and TRBJ2-2; D might be TRBD1 (6 bases). The CDR3 totals 17 residues. Germline values: CDR1 KGHDR, CDR2 SFDVKD. Between the trimmed V and J ends, which lost 4 bases and 1 base, there was a span of 15 bases. Here the CDR3 reads CATSDTITGLNTGELFF. The CDR3 DNA is TGTGCCACCAGTGACACAATCACAGGGCTGAACACCGGGGAGCTGTTTTTT.

V gene TRBV15 combines with J gene TRBJ2-6; no clear D gene. Germline CDR1 and CDR2: LNHNV and YYDKDF (reference sequence). This CDR3 is built from 12 residues. Trimming took 0 bases from V and 12 from J, leaving 6 bases between them. This chain's CDR3 is CATSRDRSVLTF. The CDR3 region has the DNA TGTGCCACCAGCAGAGATCGGAGCGTCCTGACTTTC.

This clonotype came up many times. The rearrangement joins TRBV7-9 to TRBJ2-7, with a tentative D call TRBD2 (6 bases). V shed 2 bases and J shed 0 bases, with 14 bases lying between them. Germline V gene data show CDR1 as SEHNR and CDR2 as FQNEAQ (reference sequence). This CDR3 is 16 amino acids long. The CDR3 DNA reads TGTGCCAGCAGCTTAAGAGGGACTGGTATCTCCTACGAGCAGTACTTC. Translating it yields CASSLRGTGISYEQYF.

This clonotype occurred many times. The J gene is TRBJ2-5, the V gene TRBV18; TRBD2 is a possible D gene (6 bases). The CDR3 spans 15 residues. V lost 2 bases, J lost 1 base, and 11 bases lay in between. Germline loops: CDR1 KGHSH, CDR2 LQKENI. The CDR3 reads CASSPNSGPQETQYF. CDR3 coding DNA: TGTGCCAGCTCACCAAATAGCGGCCCCCAAGAGACCCAGTACTTC.

This clonotype has a count of ten or more. CDR3 DNA: TGTGCCAGCAGTGGAAATCCCGGGACTAGCGGAAACTCCTACAATGAGCAGTTCTTC. It is translated as CASSGNPGTSGNSYNEQFF. The genes are TRBV6-1 and TRBJ2-1, with TRBD2 matching over 11 bases. Trimming at V came to 4 bases and at J to 0 bases, leaving 11 bases not matched to a gene. From germline, CDR1 is MNHNS and CDR2 SASEGT. The CDR3 runs 19 residues.

In this sample, this clonotype turned up many times. The J gene is TRBJ2-5, the V gene TRBV2; 8 bases line up with TRBD2. J lost 4 bases, V lost 6 bases, and 10 bases had no gene match. This CDR3 region has 15 residues. Germline V gene sequence: CDR1 SNHLY, CDR2 FYNNEI. The CDR3 protein is CASSKGRGGRETQYF. CDR3 in DNA: TGTGCCAGCAGCAAGGGACGGGGGGGCCGAGAGACCCAGTACTTC.

This clonotype was seen repeatedly, ten times or more. The chain uses TRBV2 and TRBJ2-7; 7 bases align to TRBD1. The CDR3 runs 13 residues. CDR1 and CDR2 from the germline V gene are SNHLY and FYNNEI. Germline trimming cut 5 bases from V and 1 base from J; bases unmatched to any gene: 2. In DNA form, the CDR3 reads TGTGCCAGCAGTAACAGGGGTTCCTACGAGCAGTACTTC. This translates into CASSNRGSYEQYF.

This clonotype has only a few counts. V usage is TRBV5-4 and J usage is TRBJ2-3; 10 bases align to TRBD1. Germline V gives CDR1 SGHNT, CDR2 YYREEE (reference sequence). The CDR3 is 18 residues long. The trim removed 3 bases at V and 0 bases at J, leaving 10 bases unmatched. CDR3 DNA sequence: TGTGCCAGCAGCTCGACTCGGGACAGGGGAACTAGCACAGATACGCAGTATTTT. It codes for CASSSTRDRGTSTDTQYF.

The chain joins TRBV5-8 to TRBJ2-3; 7 bases agree with TRBD2. Germline loops: CDR1 SGHTS, CDR2 YDEGEE. The CDR3 is made up of 15 amino acids. Losses at the gene ends were 4 bases for V and 3 bases for J; bases not matched to a gene: 8. The CDR3 is CASSGEGQLTDTQYF. CDR3 in DNA: TGTGCCAGCAGCGGGGAGGGGCAGTTAACAGATACGCAGTATTTT.

This clonotype was recorded many times. The V gene is TRBV18, the J gene TRBJ1-1; tentatively, D is TRBD1 (6 bases). V was shortened by 3 bases and J by 2 bases, with 16 bases between the two germline ends. CDR1 KGHSH and CDR2 LQKENI come from the germline V gene. The CDR3 contains 16 residues. CDR3 protein: CASSPPGQGFNTEAFF. The CDR3 DNA sequence: TGTGCCAGCTCACCCCCGGGACAAGGGTTTAACACTGAAGCTTTCTTT. Full variable domain (remainder filled in from reference TRBV18 and TRBJ1-1): NAGVMQNPRHLVRRRGQEARLRCSPMKGHSHVYWYRQLPEEGLKFMVYLQKENIIDESGMPKERFSAEFPKEGPSILRIQQVVRGDSAAYFCASSPPGQGFNTEAFFGQGTRLTVV.

This clonotype was picked up many times. The chain couples TRBV6-5 to TRBJ2-7, with D perhaps matching TRBD1 (6 bases). V was cut by 5 bases and J by 1 base, with 12 bases left in between. Germline V lookup: CDR1 MNHEY, CDR2 SVGAGI. The CDR3 is made up of 14 amino acids. The DNA for the CDR3 is TGTGCCAGCAGTGCACAGGGCGTATCCTACGAGCAGTACTTC. Translated: CASSAQGVSYEQYF.

Only a few counts were recorded for this clonotype. This chain connects TRBV12-3 or TRBV12-4 to TRBJ1-3; no definite D call. V gave up 3 bases and J gave up 8 bases, with 8 bases separating them. There are 12 residues in the CDR3. CDR3 protein: CASSLGPYTIYF. CDR3 nucleotide sequence: TGTGCCAGCAGTTTGGGCCCTTACACCATATATTTT.

This clonotype was counted many times. The rearrangement uses TRBV6-1 and TRBJ2-5; 8 bases map to TRBD2. Germline CDR1 reads MNHNS; CDR2 reads SASEGT. The trim removed 5 bases at V and 4 bases at J, leaving 12 bases unmatched. There are 16 residues in the CDR3. This chain's CDR3 is CASSSGPGLVGETQYF. The CDR3 DNA is TGTGCCAGCAGTTCGGGACCGGGACTAGTGGGAGAGACCCAGTACTTC.

The chain has TRBV12-3 or TRBV12-4 and TRBJ2-2; D is ambiguous. The V end lost 7 bases, the J end lost 4 bases, and 13 bases lay between the germline ends. The CDR3 runs 14 residues. CDR3 amino acids: CASTLQAPTGELFF. The CDR3 nucleotides read TGTGCCAGCACCTTGCAGGCGCCCACCGGGGAGCTGTTTTTT.

The V call is TRBV6-2 or TRBV6-3, the J call TRBJ2-7; D may be TRBD1 (6 bases). There are 15 residues in the CDR3. Looked up from germline, CDR1 is MNHEY and CDR2 is SVGEGT. The ends were cut back, 5 bases at V and 3 bases at J, with 17 bases in the middle. CDR3 protein: CASSGDRYPVYEQYF. DNA for the CDR3: TGTGCCAGCAGTGGTGACAGGTACCCCGTCTACGAGCAGTACTTC.

This clonotype was detected many times. The chain has TRBV3-1 and TRBJ1-1; 8 bases are a match to TRBD1. The trim removed 3 bases at V and 4 bases at J, leaving 7 bases unmatched. Germline V CDR1 and CDR2: LGHDT, YNNKEL (reference sequence). The CDR3 has 15 amino acids. The CDR3 is CASSQAGGVVTEAFF. Here the CDR3 DNA reads TGTGCCAGCAGCCAGGCAGGGGGCGTGGTCACTGAAGCTTTCTTT.

The chain links TRBV19 to TRBJ1-1; weak D call: TRBD1 (6 bases). Germline V lookup: CDR1 LNHDA, CDR2 SQIVND (reference sequence). CDR3 length equals 13 residues. Trimming took off 10 bases at V and 3 bases at J, with 15 bases between the two ends. CDR3 DNA sequence: TGTGCCACTAACACACAGGGAGACACTGAAGCTTTCTTT. This encodes CATNTQGDTEAFF.

This clonotype occurred a few times. One end of the junction is discordant with germline, which a read error may explain. Here the CDR3 DNA reads TGTGCCAGCCCACCACCGGGGAGGAATTCACCCCTCCACTTT. This gives the protein CASPPPGRNSPLHF. The rearrangement uses TRBV18 and TRBJ1-6; unclear D gene. Germline V CDR1 and CDR2: KGHSH, LQKENI. CDR3 size: 14 residues.

This clonotype came up many times. This chain connects TRBV3-1 to TRBJ1-6; 8 nucleotides align to TRBD1. Germline values: CDR1 LGHDT, CDR2 YNNKEL (reference sequence). Trimming took 2 bases from V and 10 from J; bases not matched to a gene: 7. CDR3 size: 15 residues. CDR3 amino acids: CASSQRAGGGSPLHF. In DNA form, the CDR3 reads TGTGCCAGCAGCCAAAGAGCAGGGGGCGGCTCACCCCTCCACTTT. Variable domain in full (rest from reference TRBV3-1 and TRBJ1-6): DTAVSQTPKYLVTQMGNDKSIKCEQNLGHDTMYWYKQDSKKFLKIMFSYNNKELIINETVPNRFSPKSPDKAHLNLHINSLELGDSAVYFCASSQRAGGGSPLHFGNGTRLTVT.